Presented here are 27 T cell receptor beta chains from one specimen sequenced in a study of blood T cells in healthy people across ages. The authors ran a second PCR of about 6 to 11 cycles using a sample-barcoded 5' primer and a J-beta primer mix. TCRdb ran MiXCR on the 5' RACE reads and lists one entry per CDR3 protein. The sample gives hundreds of thousands of distinct CDR3 sequences, over 20% of which show up once; 3.6% is in the top ten. Sequencing used blood. These receptors were obtained from a man between 65 and 85 years old in good health.

This clonotype was picked up a small number of times. This chain connects TRBV10-3 to TRBJ2-7, with D possibly being TRBD2 (5 bases). Germline CDR1 and CDR2: ENHRY and SYGVKD. Between the trimmed V and J ends, which lost 3 bases and 6 bases, there was a span of 15 bases. The length of the CDR3 is 14 residues. CDR3 coding DNA: TGTGCCATCAGTGAAAAGGGCGGGTTGAGCGAGCAGTACTTC. This translates into CAISEKGGLSEQYF.

This clonotype was observed a handful of times. The rearrangement joins TRBV20-1 to TRBJ2-6; D is undetermined. The CDR3 length is 16 residues. V lost 6 bases to trimming and J lost 0 bases, with 15 bases between them. Germline CDR1 DFQATT, CDR2 SNEGSKA (reference sequence). The CDR3 here is CSAVPLLVSGANVLTF. In DNA, the CDR3 is TGCAGTGCCGTCCCCCTGTTGGTCTCTGGGGCCAACGTCCTGACTTTC.

The J gene is TRBJ2-5, the V gene TRBV5-1, with 9 bases aligning to TRBD1. This CDR3 has 16 residues. V lost 2 bases and J lost 2; bases outside the gene matches: 7. Per the germline V gene, CDR1 is SGHRS and CDR2 is YFSETQ. The CDR3 loop is CASSFTWDRAQETQYF. The CDR3 DNA reads TGCGCCAGCAGCTTCACCTGGGACAGGGCTCAAGAGACCCAGTACTTC.

The table lists this clonotype with a few counts. The V gene is TRBV20-1, the J gene TRBJ2-1; 8 nucleotides align to TRBD2. TRBJ2-7 matches the DNA end more closely, so the J call is doubtful. CDR3 length equals 14 residues. Germline CDR1 reads DFQATT; CDR2 reads SNEGSKA (reference sequence). CDR3 bases: TGCAGTGCAGCACTAGCGGAGGCCTCCTACGAGCAGTACTTC. It codes for CSAALAEASYEQYF.

The sample holds a few counts of this clonotype. The chain carries TRBV15 and TRBJ1-5; weak D call: TRBD1 (5 bases). Trimming stripped 4 bases from V and 7 bases from J, with 14 bases between. The CDR3 covers 14 residues. CDR1 is LNHNV and CDR2 is YYDKDF in the germline V gene (reference sequence). The CDR3 DNA is TGTGCCACCAGCATTGCGGGGGTTTGGCAGCCCCAGCATTTT. This gives the protein CATSIAGVWQPQHF.

This clonotype was counted between two and nine times. The CDR3 sequence is CASSSRRSVTGELFF. CDR3 coding DNA: TGTGCCAGCAGCTCCAGACGGAGTGTCACCGGGGAGCTGTTTTTT. The J gene is TRBJ2-2, the V gene TRBV3-1; D not resolved. Trimming stripped 5 bases from V and 4 bases from J, with 14 bases between. Germline assignment: CDR1 LGHDT and CDR2 YNNKEL (reference sequence). CDR3 length equals 15 residues.

This clonotype was seen more than once but under ten times. The CDR3 DNA sequence: TGTGCCAGCAGCCCACCGGGACAGGGTAACGAGCAGTACTTC. Its translation: CASSPPGQGNEQYF. The rearrangement links TRBV7-8 to TRBJ2-7; 9 nucleotides line up with TRBD1. J gave up 5 bases and V 5 bases, and 7 bases lay outside the gene matches. Germline lookup yields CDR1 SGHVS and CDR2 FQNEAQ. The CDR3 has 14 residues.

This clonotype has only a few counts. The chain carries TRBV5-1 and TRBJ2-3; 7 nucleotides agree with TRBD1. V shed 4 bases and J 1 base; nucleotides not matched to a gene: 9. Germline V gene lookup returns CDR1 SGHRS and CDR2 YFSETQ. This CDR3 region has 16 residues. CDR3 coding DNA: TGCGCCAGCAGCACCCAAGAGGGGGCCCGCACAGATACGCAGTATTTT. Its protein product is CASSTQEGARTDTQYF.

J is TRBJ2-3 and V is TRBV10-3; 7 nucleotides agree with TRBD2. The CDR3 is made up of 16 amino acids. CDR1 is ENHRY and CDR2 is SYGVKD in the germline V gene. V shed 5 bases and J 1 base; nucleotides not matched to a gene: 9. This chain's CDR3 is CAISPLLAGGTDTQYF. The CDR3 coding sequence is TGTGCCATCAGTCCGCTACTGGCGGGGGGCACAGATACGCAGTATTTT.

The rearrangement links TRBV6-2 or TRBV6-3 to TRBJ2-5; D is unclear. The length of the CDR3 is 14 residues. Trimming pared 4 bases from V and 6 bases from J, leaving 15 bases between. Germline assignment: CDR1 MNHEY and CDR2 SVGEGT. The CDR3 nucleotides read TGTGCCAGCAGTTTCAGTAACCCACTACAGACCCAGTACTTC. Translated: CASSFSNPLQTQYF.

This clonotype was found a few times. CDR3 region: CSAQQRVNEKLFF. The CDR3 DNA reads as TGCAGTGCCCAACAACGGGTTAATGAAAAACTGTTTTTT. The V gene is TRBV20-1, the J gene TRBJ1-4; D uncertain. Looked up from germline, CDR1 is DFQATT and CDR2 is SNEGSKA (reference sequence). V lost 6 bases to trimming and J lost 4 bases, with 12 bases between them. The CDR3 contains 13 residues.

The genes are TRBV29-1 and TRBJ2-3; 8 bases agree with TRBD2. From germline, CDR1 is SQVTM and CDR2 ANQGSEA. V was pared by 2 bases and J by 5 bases, with 6 bases of the junction left unmatched. There are 14 residues in the CDR3. The DNA for the CDR3 is TGCAGCGTTGAATTTAGCGGGAAAGGAGATACGCAGTATTTT. It yields the protein CSVEFSGKGDTQYF.

This clonotype was found a few times. The chain is built from TRBV2 and TRBJ1-1; maybe TRBD1 (5 bases). Germline CDR1 is SNHLY and CDR2 is FYNNEI. This CDR3 contains 13 residues. Trimming took 7 bases from V and 1 from J, leaving 10 bases between them. The chain's CDR3 is CASTLDKNTEAFF. DNA for the CDR3: TGTGCCAGCACCTTGGACAAGAACACTGAAGCTTTCTTT.

This clonotype was picked up a small number of times. The CDR3 coding sequence is TGTGCCAGCAGCGTAGATGAGGGCACAGATACGCAGTATTTT. Residues: CASSVDEGTDTQYF. This chain links TRBV9 with TRBJ2-3; the D is unclear. CDR1 is SGDLS and CDR2 is YYNGEE in the germline V gene. V dropped 0 bases and J dropped 1 base, with 6 bases sitting between them. This CDR3 is 14 amino acids long. The whole variable domain, filled in from reference TRBV9 and TRBJ2-3, reads DSGVTQTPKHLITATGQRVTLRCSPRSGDLSVYWYQQSLDQGLQFLIQYYNGEERAKGNILERFSAQQFPDLHSELNLSSLELGDSALYFCASSVDEGTDTQYFGPGTRLTVL.

At least ten counts were recorded for this clonotype. This CDR3 is CASSPGPTYYEQYF. As DNA, the CDR3 is TGTGCCAGCAGCCCGGGTCCTACCTACTACGAGCAGTACTTC. The chain couples TRBV27 to TRBJ2-5; D remains ambiguous. The J call may be in error: the DNA end matches TRBJ2-7 better. This CDR3 is 14 amino acids long. Germline V gives CDR1 MNHEY, CDR2 SMNVEV (reference sequence).

V usage is TRBV20-1 and J usage is TRBJ1-5; 7 bases are a match to TRBD1. Germline trimming cut 1 base from V and 8 bases from J; bases unmatched to any gene: 11. The CDR3 is 15 amino acids. Looked up from germline, CDR1 is DFQATT and CDR2 is SNEGSKA (reference sequence). The CDR3: CSARGRLTGREPQHF. The CDR3 DNA is TGCAGTGCTAGAGGACGTTTGACAGGGAGGGAGCCCCAGCATTTT.

This clonotype was counted between two and nine times. V gene TRBV6-6 combines with J gene TRBJ2-7, with 11 nucleotides matching TRBD2. The CDR3 extends over 16 amino acids. The germline CDR1 and CDR2 sequences are MNHNY and SVGAGI (reference sequence). J gave up 0 bases and V 0 bases, and 1 base lay outside the gene matches. CDR3 protein: CASSYSTSGVSYEQYF. The CDR3 DNA is TGTGCCAGCAGTTACTCGACTAGCGGGGTCTCCTACGAGCAGTACTTC.

The V call is TRBV13, the J call TRBJ2-5, with a tentative D call TRBD1 (5 bases). The CDR3 length is 15 residues. Germline values: CDR1 PRHDT, CDR2 FYEKMQ (reference sequence). V lost 5 bases to trimming and J lost 5 bases, with 18 bases between them. The CDR3 DNA reads TGTGCCAGCAGCCTGAAAGCAGGGAATCGCGAGACCCAGTACTTC. Protein product: CASSLKAGNRETQYF. The variable domain in full, with the rest retrieved from reference TRBV13 and TRBJ2-5, is AAGVIQSPRHLIKEKRETATLKCYPIPRHDTVYWYQQGPGQDPQFLISFYEKMQSDKGSIPDRFSAQQFSDYHSELNMSSLELGDSALYFCASSLKAGNRETQYFGPGTRLLVL.

This clonotype was detected a few times. The chain recombines TRBV7-9 with TRBJ2-1, with TRBD1 matching 7 bases. CDR3 length: 15 residues. The germline CDR1 and CDR2 sequences are SEHNR and FQNEAQ (reference sequence). V dropped 1 base and J dropped 5; count of bases not matched to a gene: 5. The CDR3: CASSLGDRNHNEQFF. CDR3 nucleotide sequence: TGTGCCAGCAGCTTAGGGGACAGAAACCACAATGAGCAGTTCTTC.

This clonotype was observed at least ten times. This chain links TRBV10-3 with TRBJ1-4; TRBD1 matches 8 bases. The CDR3 contains 14 residues. Trimming took 6 bases from V and 4 from J; bases not matched to a gene: 4. In germline, CDR1 is ENHRY, CDR2 SYGVKD. The CDR3 DNA sequence: TGTGCCATCAGCGACAGGGGCGGTAATGAAAAACTGTTTTTT. As protein: CAISDRGGNEKLFF.

The chain joins TRBV2 to TRBJ2-5; TRBD1 matches 8 bases. After removal of 7 bases from V and 5 bases from J, the junction contained 9 bases not matched to a gene. Germline values: CDR1 SNHLY, CDR2 FYNNEI. The CDR3 length is 14 residues. The CDR3 DNA reads TGTGCCAGCACGGTGACAGGGGCGAAGGAGACCCAGTACTTC. Translating it yields CASTVTGAKETQYF.

In its sample, this clonotype was seen many times. The gene calls are TRBV7-3 and TRBJ2-7, with a weak D call TRBD2 (5 bases). The ends were cut back, 2 bases at V and 2 bases at J, with 13 bases in the middle. Germline V gene lookup returns CDR1 SGHTA and CDR2 FQGTGA. This CDR3 is built from 15 residues. In DNA, the CDR3 is TGTGCCAGCAGCTTATTTGGTGAGGGTGCCTACGAGCAGTACTTC. This translates into CASSLFGEGAYEQYF.

This clonotype has just one count. V and J are TRBV6-6 and TRBJ1-3; the D gene is possibly TRBD1 (6 bases). Germline lookup yields CDR1 MNHNY and CDR2 SVGAGI (reference sequence). V lost 7 bases and J lost 4, with 14 bases in between. The CDR3 is made up of 14 amino acids. The CDR3 nucleotides read TGTGCCAGCACCTACCTGGGGGCCGGAAACACCATATATTTT. Translation: CASTYLGAGNTIYF.

V is TRBV11-2 and J is TRBJ2-7; TRBD2 matches 9 bases. This CDR3 has 16 amino acids. Trimming cost V 5 bases and J 0 bases; bases outside gene matches: 8. Germline-derived CDR1 and CDR2 are SGHAT and FQNNGV. In nucleotides, the CDR3 is TGTGCCAGCAGCCAACTAGCGGGCTTCAGCTCCTACGAGCAGTACTTC. This gives the protein CASSQLAGFSSYEQYF.

Comment on this clonotype: An end of the junction does not agree with germline; a read error may underlie this. The chain employs TRBV28 and TRBJ2-7; 7 bases agree with TRBD1. The CDR3 runs to 15 residues. Germline lookup yields CDR1 MDHEN and CDR2 SYDVKM. CDR3 DNA: TGTGCCAGCAGTTTACTGGCAGGGGGAAGGTACGTGCAGTACTTC. Protein sequence: CASSLLAGGRYVQYF.

This rearrangement joins TRBV10-3 to TRBJ2-3, with D possibly matching TRBD2 (6 bases). The CDR3 has 16 amino acids. The V gene's germline CDR1 is ENHRY and CDR2 SYGVKD. Between the trimmed V and J ends, which lost 0 bases and 4 bases, there was a span of 14 bases. The CDR3 here is CAISESVSGSADTQYF. The CDR3 region has the DNA TGTGCCATCAGTGAGTCGGTTAGCGGTTCGGCAGATACGCAGTATTTT.

This sequence joins TRBV6-2 or TRBV6-3 and TRBJ1-5; 8 nucleotides agree with TRBD1. CDR1 is MNHEY, CDR2 SVGEGT, per germline. This CDR3 region has 16 residues. Germline trimming cut 6 bases from V and 3 bases from J; bases unmatched to any gene: 10. CDR3 coding DNA: TGTGCCAGCAGCACCCCAGGGACAGGCCCCAATCAGCCCCAGCATTTT. As protein: CASSTPGTGPNQPQHF.